The 27 T cell receptor beta chains reported below all come from one sample, sequenced in a study of lung T cells in sarcoidosis with Löfgren's syndrome. One entry per CDR3 protein, called by TCRdb with MiXCR from the reads. In the table there are 60,000 to 70,000 distinct CDR3 sequences, approximately 22% of which are singletons. The material sequenced was CD4+ T cells from PBMCs. These receptors all stem from a human donor with sarcoidosis (Löfgren's syndrome or another form), or a control subject (not recorded which).

The chain combines TRBV7-9 with TRBJ1-1; possibly TRBD1 for D (5 bases). Germline V CDR1 and CDR2: SEHNR, FQNEAQ (reference sequence). This CDR3 region has 12 residues. Trimming pared 6 bases from V and 3 bases from J, leaving 8 bases between. CDR3 residues: CASSKTDTEAFF. The CDR3 nucleotides are TGTGCCAGCAGTAAGACAGACACTGAAGCTTTCTTT.

This chain uses TRBV10-1 with TRBJ2-5; 7 bases map to TRBD2. Trimming at V came to 6 bases and at J to 6 bases, leaving 7 bases not matched to a gene. The germline CDR1 and CDR2 sequences are WNHNN and SYGVQD (reference sequence). The CDR3 length is 13 residues. CDR3 sequence: CASSLAVQQTQYF. CDR3 sequence (DNA): TGCGCCAGCAGCCTAGCGGTCCAGCAGACCCAGTACTTC.

This clonotype was counted at least ten times. The chain employs TRBV27 and TRBJ1-3; D remains unclear. V lost 2 bases to trimming and J lost 0 bases, with 8 bases between them. CDR1 and CDR2 from the germline V gene are MNHEY and SMNVEV (reference sequence). This CDR3 is built from 15 residues. The CDR3 here is CASSLVASSGNTIYF. The CDR3, as DNA: TGTGCCAGCAGTTTAGTGGCTTCCTCTGGAAACACCATATATTTT.

This clonotype was observed many times. V gene TRBV20-1 combines with J gene TRBJ2-3; no definite D call. V lost 3 bases and J 6 bases, leaving 16 bases between the germline ends. The CDR3 has 14 residues. The germline V gene has CDR1 DFQATT and CDR2 SNEGSKA (reference sequence). CDR3 sequence: CSARGLVGLDTQYF. In nucleotides, the CDR3 is TGCAGTGCTAGGGGTCTAGTTGGCCTTGATACGCAGTATTTT.

In this sample, this clonotype turned up many times. The chain has TRBV7-2 and TRBJ1-5, with TRBD1 matching over 8 bases. The CDR3 loop spans 15 amino acids. Germline V gene data show CDR1 as SGHTA and CDR2 as FQGNSA. Trimming at V came to 4 bases and at J to 2 bases, leaving 4 bases not matched to a gene. DNA for the CDR3: TGTGCCAGCAGCTCAGGGGGCTTTGGCAATCAGCCCCAGCATTTT. It codes for CASSSGGFGNQPQHF. Looking up the rest from reference TRBV7-2 and TRBJ1-5 gives the full variable domain: GAGVSQSPSNKVTEKGKDVELRCDPISGHTALYWYRQSLGQGLEFLIYFQGNSAPDKSGLPSDRFSAERTGGSVSTLTIQRTQQEDSAVYLCASSSGGFGNQPQHFGDGTRLSIL.

This rearrangement joins TRBV19 to TRBJ1-5; 11 nucleotides agree with TRBD1. This CDR3 has 14 amino acids. In germline, CDR1 is LNHDA, CDR2 SQIVND (reference sequence). After removal of 4 bases from V and 6 bases from J, the junction contained 2 bases not matched to a gene. DNA of the CDR3: TGTGCCAGTAGTAGGACAGGGGGCGGTCAGCCCCAGCATTTT. Protein product: CASSRTGGGQPQHF.

This clonotype was recorded many times. The chain recombines TRBV12-3 or TRBV12-4 with TRBJ2-3; a weak D match, TRBD1 (6 bases). CDR3 length equals 15 residues. V was cut by 6 bases and J by 2 bases, with 15 bases left in between. DNA of the CDR3: TGTGCCAGCAGCCCCCGGGACACCCACACAGATACGCAGTATTTT. Translation gives CASSPRDTHTDTQYF.

This clonotype was observed at least ten times. The chain has TRBV28 and TRBJ2-1; D tentatively fits TRBD1 or TRBD2 (5 bases each). The CDR3 totals 16 residues. CDR1 is MDHEN and CDR2 is SYDVKM in the germline V gene. V was cut by 6 bases and J by 10 bases, with 25 bases left in between. CDR3 residues: CASSPRGQGRAREQFF. The CDR3 nucleotides read TGTGCCAGCAGCCCTCGGGGCCAGGGCAGAGCCAGGGAGCAGTTCTTC.

This clonotype was seen at least ten times. The chain employs TRBV20-1 and TRBJ2-3; D is possibly TRBD2 (6 bases). The CDR3 consists of 16 residues. Between the trimmed V and J ends, which lost 5 bases and 2 bases, there was a span of 20 bases. Germline V lookup: CDR1 DFQATT, CDR2 SNEGSKA (reference sequence). The CDR3 protein is CSAPRYWEANTDTQYF. The CDR3 DNA sequence: TGCAGTGCTCCCAGATATTGGGAGGCGAACACAGATACGCAGTATTTT.

This clonotype was counted ten times or more. This chain joins TRBV7-9 and TRBJ2-3; possible D gene TRBD2, 6 bases. The V gene's germline CDR1 is SEHNR and CDR2 FQNEAQ (reference sequence). The V end lost 1 base, the J end lost 10 bases, and 9 bases lay between the germline ends. CDR3 length: 12 amino acids. CDR3 amino acids: CASSLGASAQYF. CDR3 coding DNA: TGTGCCAGCAGCTTAGGGGCTAGCGCGCAGTATTTT.

This clonotype is labeled medium-sized. The rearrangement links TRBV7-2 to TRBJ2-5, with D perhaps being TRBD1 or TRBD2 (5 bases each). The CDR3 has 14 amino acids. Trimming removed 4 bases at V and 1 base at J, with 10 bases between. CDR1 SGHTA and CDR2 FQGNSA come from the germline V gene. The CDR3 sequence is CASSYRGAQETQYF. The CDR3 DNA follows: TGTGCCAGCAGCTATCGAGGGGCCCAAGAGACCCAGTACTTC.

This clonotype has a count of ten or more. The chain uses TRBV28 and TRBJ1-2; D unclear. V lost 6 bases and J lost 0, with 14 bases in between. Germline V gene lookup returns CDR1 MDHEN and CDR2 SYDVKM. The length of the CDR3 is 15 residues. The CDR3 bases are TGTGCCAGCAGCGAACCCTCTCAGTCTAACTATGGCTACACCTTC. This gives the protein CASSEPSQSNYGYTF.

The chain employs TRBV12-3 or TRBV12-4 and TRBJ1-1; no firm D call. The V and J ends lost 3 bases and 3 bases respectively, with 11 bases between them. The CDR3 length is 14 residues. CDR3 in DNA: TGTGCCAGCAGTTTCGGGGTGGGCTACACTGAAGCTTTCTTT. Protein product: CASSFGVGYTEAFF.

A word on this clonotype: A read error may explain this, as a much larger clone is one base away. V is TRBV6-1 and J is TRBJ2-3, with 8 bases aligning to TRBD2. The CDR3 length is 11 residues. Germline V gene data show CDR1 as MNHNS and CDR2 as SASEGT. In DNA form, the CDR3 reads TGTGCCAGCAGTGCGGGGGGGATGAAGCCTTTT. Protein: CASSAGGMKPF.

This clonotype has a count of ten or more. V is TRBV20-1 and J is TRBJ1-5; no firm D call. The CDR3 is 14 residues long. With 0 bases removed from V and 2 bases from J, the gap between germline ends came to 8 bases. Germline-derived CDR1 and CDR2 are DFQATT and SNEGSKA (reference sequence). The CDR3 is CSAREGSGNQPQHF. The CDR3 region has the DNA TGCAGTGCTAGAGAGGGGTCAGGCAATCAGCCCCAGCATTTT.

In its sample, this clonotype was seen many times. This chain joins TRBV6-1 and TRBJ1-2; 9 nucleotides agree with TRBD1. Looked up from germline, CDR1 is MNHNS and CDR2 is SASEGT. Trimming cost V 6 bases and J 4 bases; bases outside gene matches: 3. CDR3 size: 13 residues. The CDR3 nucleotides are TGTGCCAGCAGAACAGGGGGCACCTATGGCTACACCTTC. Encoded protein: CASRTGGTYGYTF.

This clonotype was counted a few times. This rearrangement joins TRBV18 to TRBJ1-1; possibly TRBD1 for D (6 bases). The CDR3 consists of 15 residues. Germline V gene sequence: CDR1 KGHSH, CDR2 LQKENI. The V gene lost 4 bases and the J gene lost 0 bases, with 12 bases spanning the gap. The CDR3 region has the DNA TGTGCCAGCTCACAACAGGGTACTATGAACACTGAAGCTTTCTTT. Protein product: CASSQQGTMNTEAFF.

This clonotype appeared a few times. J is TRBJ1-5 and V is TRBV28; no clear D. CDR3 length: 14 residues. In germline, CDR1 is MDHEN, CDR2 SYDVKM. V was cut by 3 bases and J by 6 bases, with 12 bases left in between. In nucleotides, the CDR3 is TGTGCCAGCAGTTTCTCGGGGTTCGGTCAGCCCCAGCATTTT. This translates into CASSFSGFGQPQHF. Drawing the rest from reference TRBV28 and TRBJ1-5, the complete variable domain is DVKVTQSSRYLVKRTGEKVFLECVQDMDHENMFWYRQDPGLGLRLIYFSYDVKMKEKGDIPEGYSVSREKKERFSLILESASTNQTSMYLCASSFSGFGQPQHFGDGTRLSIL.

This clonotype came up a few times. The chain employs TRBV29-1 and TRBJ2-3, with D unclear. The CDR3 loop spans 12 amino acids. Germline assignment: CDR1 SQVTM and CDR2 ANQGSEA. Trimming left V 6 bases short and J 6 bases short, with 13 bases between. This CDR3 reads CSVDDLGDTQYF. In nucleotides, the CDR3 is TGCAGCGTCGATGACCTGGGGGATACGCAGTATTTT.

The J gene is TRBJ1-2, the V gene TRBV19; a possible D gene is TRBD1 (5 bases). The CDR3 is made up of 13 amino acids. V was shortened by 7 bases and J by 3 bases, with 12 bases between the two germline ends. Germline loops: CDR1 LNHDA, CDR2 SQIVND (reference sequence). Here the CDR3 reads CASTAGGDYGYTF. CDR3 sequence (DNA): TGTGCCAGTACGGCGGGGGGAGACTATGGCTACACCTTC.

The V gene is TRBV6-1, the J gene TRBJ2-5; 7 nucleotides align to TRBD2. The germline V gene has CDR1 MNHNS and CDR2 SASEGT. Trimming took 5 bases from V and 1 from J; bases not matched to a gene: 7. The length of the CDR3 is 15 residues. The CDR3 nucleotides are TGTGCCAGCAGTTCCCCGGGACTACTCCAAGAGACCCAGTACTTC. Translating gives CASSSPGLLQETQYF.

This clonotype was seen only a few times. J is TRBJ2-7 and V is TRBV12-5; maybe TRBD2 (6 bases). The germline V gene encodes CDR1 LGHNT and CDR2 FRNRAP. The CDR3 runs 13 residues. Between the trimmed V and J ends, which lost 6 bases and 7 bases, there was a span of 16 bases. CDR3 amino acids: CASGPSGRSEQYF. The CDR3, as DNA: TGTGCTAGTGGCCCATCAGGGAGGAGTGAGCAGTACTTC.

This clonotype was seen more than once but under ten times. V and J are TRBV19 and TRBJ1-5; D gene unclear. The CDR3 has 15 residues. In germline, CDR1 is LNHDA, CDR2 SQIVND (reference sequence). V was pared by 10 bases and J by 0 bases, with 16 bases between. This CDR3 reads CATAEATYSNQPQHF. The CDR3 DNA reads as TGTGCCACGGCCGAGGCAACCTATAGCAATCAGCCCCAGCATTTT.

The rearrangement joins TRBV9 to TRBJ2-6; unclear D gene. The V end lost 1 base, the J end lost 0 bases, and 8 bases lay between the germline ends. Germline V gene sequence: CDR1 SGDLS, CDR2 YYNGEE. CDR3 length: 16 amino acids. The CDR3 nucleotides are TGTGCCAGCAGCGTAACGATGAACTCTGGGGCCAACGTCCTGACTTTC. Encoded protein: CASSVTMNSGANVLTF. Looking up the rest from reference TRBV9 and TRBJ2-6 gives the full variable domain: DSGVTQTPKHLITATGQRVTLRCSPRSGDLSVYWYQQSLDQGLQFLIQYYNGEERAKGNILERFSAQQFPDLHSELNLSSLELGDSALYFCASSVTMNSGANVLTFGAGSRLTVL.

This clonotype was counted ten times or more. The chain joins TRBV6-1 to TRBJ1-1; no firm D call. This CDR3 has 16 residues. Germline assignment: CDR1 MNHNS and CDR2 SASEGT. Trimming shortened V by 4 bases and J by 1 base, and 16 bases separated the two germline ends. As DNA, the CDR3 is TGTGCCAGCAGTGCCTTTTCCGGACTGTCGAACACTGAAGCTTTCTTT. This codes for CASSAFSGLSNTEAFF.

This clonotype was observed at least ten times. CDR3 amino acids: CASSLGRGSYNEQFF. Written as DNA, the CDR3 is TGTGCCAGCAGCTTAGGCAGGGGCTCCTACAATGAGCAGTTCTTC. This chain joins TRBV7-2 and TRBJ2-1; tentative D call: TRBD1 (6 bases). V lost 1 base and J 0 bases, leaving 7 bases between the germline ends. CDR3 length: 15 residues. The germline CDR1 and CDR2 sequences are SGHTA and FQGNSA.

The chain links TRBV4-2 to TRBJ2-1; D remains ambiguous. With 2 bases removed from V and 9 bases from J, the gap between germline ends came to 11 bases. CDR3 length equals 13 residues. The V gene's germline CDR1 is LGHNA and CDR2 YNFKEQ. The CDR3 here is CASSQIGPGEQFF. The DNA for the CDR3 is TGTGCCAGCAGCCAAATAGGACCGGGTGAGCAGTTCTTC.